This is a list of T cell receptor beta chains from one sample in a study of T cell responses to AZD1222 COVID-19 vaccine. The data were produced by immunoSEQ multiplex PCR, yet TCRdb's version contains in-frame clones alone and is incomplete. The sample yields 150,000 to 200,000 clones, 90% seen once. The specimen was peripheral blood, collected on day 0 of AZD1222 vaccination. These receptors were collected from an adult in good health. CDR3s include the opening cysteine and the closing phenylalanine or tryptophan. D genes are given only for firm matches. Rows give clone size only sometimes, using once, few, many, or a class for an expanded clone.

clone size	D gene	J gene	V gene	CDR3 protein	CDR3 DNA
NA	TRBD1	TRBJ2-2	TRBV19	CASSRGQGNTGELFF	TGTGCCAGTAGTAGGGGACAGGGGAACACCGGGGAGCTGTTTTTT
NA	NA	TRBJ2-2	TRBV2	CASSEAGPHANTGELFF	TGTGCCAGCAGTGAAGCGGGACCACACGCGAACACCGGGGAGCTGTTTTTT
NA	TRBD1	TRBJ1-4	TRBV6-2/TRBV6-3	CASSSRTGATNEKLFF	TGTGCCAGCAGTTCCCGGACAGGTGCAACTAATGAAAAACTGTTTTTT
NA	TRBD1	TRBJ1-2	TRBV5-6	CASSHGQGNYGYTF	TGTGCCAGCAGCCATGGACAGGGCAACTATGGCTACACCTTC
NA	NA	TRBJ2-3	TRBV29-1	CSVDRGPDTQYF	TGCAGCGTTGACAGGGGACCAGATACGCAGTATTTT
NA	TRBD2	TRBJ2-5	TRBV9	CASSPRPLGLEETQYF	TGTGCCAGCAGCCCTCGACCCCTGGGACTAGAAGAGACCCAGTACTTC
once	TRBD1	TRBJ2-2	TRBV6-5	CASSYATGAGELFF	TGTGCCAGCAGTTACGCGACAGGGGCCGGGGAGCTGTTTTTT
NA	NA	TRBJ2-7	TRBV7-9	CASSLEAGAYEQYF	TGTGCCAGCAGCTTAGAGGCAGGAGCCTACGAGCAGTACTTC
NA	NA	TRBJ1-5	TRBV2	CASSEWGVSNQPQHF	TGTGCCAGCAGTGAATGGGGAGTTAGCAATCAGCCCCAGCATTTT
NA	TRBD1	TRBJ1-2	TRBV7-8	CASSYGQGGDYGYTF	TGTGCCAGCAGCTACGGACAGGGCGGGGACTATGGCTACACCTTC
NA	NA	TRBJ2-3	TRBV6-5	CASSSSGQGIDTQYF	TGTGCCAGCAGTTCCTCCGGGCAGGGGATCGATACGCAGTATTTT
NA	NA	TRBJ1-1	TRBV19	CASSPRGVGTEAFF	TGTGCCAGTAGCCCGAGGGGTGTAGGGACTGAAGCTTTCTTT
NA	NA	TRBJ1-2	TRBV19	CASSVSATYGYTF	TGTGCCAGTAGTGTTTCAGCGACCTATGGCTACACCTTC
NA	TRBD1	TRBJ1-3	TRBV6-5	CASSSDRSGNTIYF	TGTGCCAGCAGCTCGGACAGGAGCGGAAACACCATATATTTT
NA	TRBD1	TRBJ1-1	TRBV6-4	CASSDSYRGQAFF	TGTGCCAGCAGTGACTCGTACAGGGGGCAAGCTTTCTTT
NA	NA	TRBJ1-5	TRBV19	CASRTASNQPQHF	TGTGCCAGTAGGACAGCTAGCAATCAGCCCCAGCATTTT
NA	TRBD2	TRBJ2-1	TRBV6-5	CATYGLADNEQFF	TGTGCCACATACGGACTAGCGGACAATGAGCAGTTCTTC
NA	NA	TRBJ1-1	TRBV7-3	CASSSTVNTEAFF	TGTGCCAGCAGCTCGACGGTGAACACTGAAGCTTTCTTT
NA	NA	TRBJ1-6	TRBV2	CASRSQGNSPLHF	TGTGCCAGCAGATCGCAGGGGAATTCACCCCTCCACTTT
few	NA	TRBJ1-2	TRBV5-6	CASSSGQRTYGYTF	TGTGCCAGCAGCTCCGGACAGCGAACCTATGGCTACACCTTC
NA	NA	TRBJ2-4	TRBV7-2	CASSSAAGKNIQYF	TGTGCCAGCAGCTCTGCCGCGGGGAAAAACATTCAGTACTTC
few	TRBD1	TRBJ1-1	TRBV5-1	CASTPTGARWNTEAFF	TGCGCCAGCACTCCCACAGGGGCTAGGTGGAACACTGAAGCTTTCTTT
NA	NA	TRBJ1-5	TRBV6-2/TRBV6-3	CASSYGVQPQHF	TGTGCCAGCAGTTACGGGGTCCAGCCCCAGCATTTT
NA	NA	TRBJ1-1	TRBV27	CASSLDAWGNTEAFF	TGTGCCAGCAGTTTAGACGCCTGGGGGAACACTGAAGCTTTCTTT
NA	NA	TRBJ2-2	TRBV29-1	CSGKEEAGTGELFF	TGCAGCGGAAAGGAGGAGGCAGGCACCGGGGAGCTGTTTTTT
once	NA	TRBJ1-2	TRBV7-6	CASSSTPQGSYGYTF	TGTGCCAGCAGCTCCACCCCACAGGGTTCTTATGGCTACACCTTC
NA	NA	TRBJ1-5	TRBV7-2	CASSLAQGTGQPQHF	TGTGCCAGCAGCTTAGCGCAAGGGACGGGGCAGCCCCAGCATTTT
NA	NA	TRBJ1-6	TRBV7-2	CASSFGGAGGKNSPLHF	TGTGCCAGCAGCTTTGGTGGCGCCGGGGGCAAAAATTCACCCCTCCACTTT
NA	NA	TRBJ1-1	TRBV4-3	CASSQELGGGTEAFF	TGCGCCAGCAGCCAAGAACTTGGGGGAGGCACTGAAGCTTTCTTT
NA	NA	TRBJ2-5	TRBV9	CASSVRGAGETQYF	TGTGCCAGCAGCGTTCGCGGGGCCGGGGAGACCCAGTACTTC
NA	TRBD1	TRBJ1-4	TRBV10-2	CASGDGTGLTNEKLFF	TGCGCCAGCGGCGACGGGACAGGGCTAACTAATGAAAAACTGTTTTTT
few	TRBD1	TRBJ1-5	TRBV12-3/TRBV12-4	CASSLQGHQPQHF	TGTGCCAGCAGCCTACAGGGGCATCAGCCCCAGCATTTT
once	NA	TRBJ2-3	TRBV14	CASSRSGDGISTDTQYF	TGTGCCAGCAGCCGATCCGGCGACGGAATTAGCACAGATACGCAGTATTTT
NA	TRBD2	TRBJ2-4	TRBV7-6	CASSPGGRLPKNIQYF	TGTGCCAGCAGCCCGGGGGGGCGCCTACCCAAAAACATTCAGTACTTC
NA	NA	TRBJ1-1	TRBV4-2	CASSQDSDGDTEAFF	TGTGCCAGCAGCCAAGATTCGGACGGGGACACTGAAGCTTTCTTT
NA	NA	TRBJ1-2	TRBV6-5	CASRPAQKRGYTF	TGTGCCAGCAGACCCGCTCAAAAGAGGGGCTACACCTTC
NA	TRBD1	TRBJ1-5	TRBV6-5	CASQAGTGFWQPQHF	TGTGCCAGTCAGGCCGGGACAGGGTTTTGGCAGCCCCAGCATTTT
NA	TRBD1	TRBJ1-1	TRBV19	CASSIPGGPGSTNTEAFF	TGTGCCAGTAGTATCCCAGGGGGGCCAGGTTCAACGAACACTGAAGCTTTCTTT
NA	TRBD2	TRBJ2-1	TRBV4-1	CASSQPGLAGDNEQFF	TGCGCCAGCAGCCAACCCGGACTAGCGGGGGACAATGAGCAGTTCTTC
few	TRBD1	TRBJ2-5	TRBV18	CASSPQTGVGETQYF	TGTGCCAGCTCACCACAAACAGGGGTCGGTGAGACCCAGTACTTC
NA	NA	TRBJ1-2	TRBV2	CASSAETGFYGYTF	TGTGCCAGCAGTGCGGAAACAGGGTTCTATGGCTACACCTTC
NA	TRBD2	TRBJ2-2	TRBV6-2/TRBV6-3	CASSRLATLTGELFF	TGTGCCAGCAGCCGACTAGCGACGCTCACCGGGGAGCTGTTTTTT
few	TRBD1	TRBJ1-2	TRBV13	CASSPRDRYYGYTF	TGTGCCAGCAGCCCAAGGGACAGATACTATGGCTACACCTTC
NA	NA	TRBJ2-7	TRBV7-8	CASSLGGSLGEQYF	TGTGCCAGCAGCTTAGGGGGGAGCTTGGGTGAGCAGTACTTC
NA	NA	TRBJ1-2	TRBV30	CAWSVEGNYGYTF	TGTGCCTGGAGTGTAGAGGGTAACTATGGCTACACCTTC
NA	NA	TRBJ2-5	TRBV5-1	CASSLGSSQETQYF	TGCGCCAGCAGCCTGGGATCCTCGCAAGAGACCCAGTACTTC
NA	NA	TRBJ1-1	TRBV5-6	CASRPDPGHTEAFF	TGTGCCAGCAGACCGGACCCGGGCCACACTGAAGCTTTCTTT
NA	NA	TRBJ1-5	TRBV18	CASSRFQGKGDQPQHF	TGTGCCAGCTCCCGCTTCCAGGGGAAGGGCGATCAGCCCCAGCATTTT
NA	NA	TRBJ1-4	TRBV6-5	CASSYSNEKLFF	TGTGCCAGCAGTTACTCGAATGAAAAACTGTTTTTT